This TCR beta chain was retrieved from a study of blood T cells in healthy people across ages. Whole-study findings and limits: Long-lived donors exceeded aged donors in naive CD4+ cells and diversity.

CDR3 length equals 16 residues. The germline V gene has CDR1 LGHNA and CDR2 YSLEER. It was with a sample-barcoded 5' primer and a J-beta primer mix that a second PCR of roughly 7 to 12 cycles was run. MiXCR, applied by TCRdb to the 5' RACE reads, yields one record per CDR3 protein. There are fewer than 800,000 distinct CDR3 sequences in the sample; around 25% occur only once, and around 9.2% lies in the top ten. Turning to this clonotype: Its antigen is currently unknown.

This sample was shared with a second study, whose subject was T cells of mothers and their children. That work adds: All extracted RNA went into cDNA synthesis, about 1.4 ug per 15 ul. Using the M1S primer, the second PCR added sample barcodes along with 2-4 random nucleotides.

This sequence joins TRBV4-3 and TRBJ2-1, with a tentative D call TRBD2 (7 bases). The DNA matches TRBJ2-5 better at its end, which makes the J call doubtful. The clonotype was recovered from a boy aged 5-17 years in good health. The sequenced material came from blood. Here the CDR3 DNA reads TGCGCCAGCAGCCAAGTGGTAGGGGGGGGGCTGGAGACCCAGTACTTC. It is translated as CASSQVVGGGLETQYF.